Included here is one T cell receptor (beta chain) sequence, with context. This clone was seen once. Its antigen remains unidentified. The record has no base qualities; no much larger clone is one base away. This entry belongs to a study of cytomegalovirus exposure and HLA in healthy donors (TCRdb year 2017). Some background on the complete study: According to an earlier analysis of 550 to 750 of the donors, about 179 million T cells yielded roughly 110 million unique TCR beta sequences and about 300 Gb of sequence data. Among the approximately 400 genotyped donors, approximately 76% belonged to the genetic ancestry cluster associated with self-reported Caucasian donors. The study used immunosequencing to profile the T cell repertoires of several hundred subjects and linked those repertoires to cytomegalovirus serostatus. All discovery cohort repertoires had been generated using a single sequencing platform. Across some 400 genotyped donors of the cohort, an average of approximately 220,000 unique TCR beta nucleotide sequences per donor were sequenced, and roughly 17% of those sequences were non-productive. A later analysis re-analyzed previously published TCR beta repertoires from 666 donors and added high-resolution HLA genotyping to study TCR occurrence patterns. The number of typed donors differed by locus: about 629-640 for A, B, C, DRB1 and DQB1; 500 to 550 for DQA1; some 590 for DPA1; and 400 to 480 for DPB1. Roughly 5 DR-DQ haplotypes were treated as single units for association and clustering because of strong linkage in the cohort. In addition to the first cohort of around 670 subjects, a separate validation cohort of 130 or so different subjects was used. In the later analysis, no new phenotypic data were used to find candidate immune exposures; instead, reliance was placed on TCR beta sequences and their occurrence across donors. HLA typing covered class I and class II loci at four-digit resolution. In a later genetic analysis, genome-wide SNP genotypes for about 60% of the 666 donors were used, and that subset was treated as a discovery cohort. The study was designed to test whether signatures of past pathogen exposure could be identified by cataloging public T cell receptors. An earlier analysis of 587 of the donors applied high-throughput TCR beta sequencing to assess whether each TCR beta V gene segment acted as functional or pseudogenic. An early release covering 500 to 750 HLA-typed donors comprised 250 to 350 gigabases of sequencing data and around 80 million unique TCR sequences. Donor age, sex, ethnicity and CMV serostatus were compiled together with the repertoire data. To predict cytomegalovirus infection status, the study brought together high-throughput TCR immunosequencing, statistical association of individual TCRs with disease status, and machine learning. Summary of the overall study and its limitations: Compared with the 666-donor mean, donors in an Asian-associated ancestry cluster had fewer N-insertions in productive TCRs, according to a later genetic analysis. In vitro tests confirmed that a few of the cytomegalovirus-associated TCR beta chains recognize cytomegalovirus antigens. Correlated functional status among segregating V segments might reflect linkage disequilibrium, but an unknown experimental factor could not be ruled out. At a false discovery rate of 0.05, a later analysis linked some 18,000 TCR beta sequences to specific HLA alleles. In this cohort, only TCR beta chains were sequenced, and detectable features were limited by the absence of alpha or paired-chain data. Strong co-occurrence of HLA alleles, especially DR and DQ, made assigning TCR associations to individual alleles difficult. For the cohort, immune exposure information was limited to CMV serostatus. An association between a missense DCLRE1C variant and V-gene and J-gene trimming of TCR beta chains was found in a later genetic analysis and replicated in an independent cohort. The 87-base-pair reads could not distinguish some IMGT-functional V segments, including TRBV6-2 and TRBV6-3, so those segments were excluded. Because HLA typing was missing for some donors at each locus, association tests included only the typed subset. The study listed 150 to 200 TCR beta chains as associated with cytomegalovirus. Sequencing depth was assumed to be roughly uniform across donors in the presence/absence analyses, though that assumption may not hold. A further reported finding was that TCR beta sequences accurately predicted the HLA-A and HLA-B alleles for most subjects in the first cohort. In a later analysis, TCR association rates were found to vary across HLA loci, with the most associated TCRs seen for DRB1 alleles and the fewest for HLA-C alleles. An earlier analysis of roughly 570 of the donors showed that most TCR beta V segments appeared in productive rearrangements either about 90% or about 30% of the time, which broadly matched IMGT annotations. In a later analysis, HLA-associated TCR beta chains showed more clonal expansion and lower generation probabilities than non-associated chains that were equally common. Most TCR sequences were observed very rarely across donors, whereas some public TCRs were present in many individuals. Most CMV-associated TCR beta chains appeared to be HLA-restricted in a later analysis, and the HLA associations seemed to be driven largely by CMV exposure. Cytomegalovirus status was reported to be diagnosed by the classifier with high specificity and sensitivity in both the original and validation cohorts. The earlier analysis of a few hundred of the donors excluded some 15 rarely observed V segments, including chromosome 9 orphons, because counts were too low. In a later analysis, several top co-occurrence clusters were reported to appear linked to parvovirus B19, influenza, CMV and Epstein-Barr virus. It was suggested by the authors that the approach could potentially be generalized to other disease states and immunological phenotypes. A cluster of highly shared sequence variants was judged likely to represent a technical artifact of the sequencing pipeline.

Library preparation was by the immunoSEQ multiplex PCR assay. The multiplex PCR relied on a mix of 60 forward primers for TCR Vbeta segments and 13 reverse primers for TCR Jbeta segments. The CDR3 region of rearranged TCR beta genes was amplified from genomic DNA by a multiplex PCR assay. Amplified TCR beta libraries were sequenced as 87-base-pair reads on the Illumina HiSeq System. The study's own analysis went as follows. In a later analysis, tens of millions of unique TCR beta chains were counted across the 650 to 750 repertoires, and around 10 million of these chains were shared by at least two donors. Raw reads were error-corrected and collapsed into unique sequences with a nearest-neighbor algorithm that merged closely related sequences to remove PCR and sequencing errors. To assign V, D and J gene segments, CDR3 sequences were aligned to IMGT reference sequences. For a sequence to be retained, a match of at least six nucleotides was required to both a V gene segment and a J gene segment. A rearrangement counted as productive if the CDR3 had no stop codons and remained in frame with V and J, and every other rearrangement counted as non-productive. Following IMGT convention, CDR3 was defined as the stretch from the second conserved V-encoded cysteine up to the conserved J-encoded phenylalanine. The earlier analysis of some 580 of the donors excluded any sequence lacking an unambiguous match to a single V gene segment. An earlier analysis of some 610 of the donors called V segments functional above 56.7% productive rearrangements and segregating when the between-donor standard deviation exceeded 5%. A statistical classification framework was built for diagnosing cytomegalovirus status from the catalog of TCR beta chain sequences. In a later analysis, V and J genes were assigned by comparing TCR nucleotide sequences against IMGT/GENE-DB human TR gene sequences. A later analysis assigned CDR3 sequences and most-parsimonious VDJ recombination scenarios with the TCRdist pipeline. In a later analysis, each TCR beta chain was defined by its CDR3 amino acid sequence together with its V-gene family, and reads lacking a unique V-gene family were excluded. In a later analysis, nearly 600 highly shared, low-generation-probability nucleotide sequences were removed to address suspected cross-contamination and a sequencing artifact. In a later analysis, a clonal expansion index for each public chain was calculated from normalized within-repertoire ranks of inferred template counts. A later analysis computed generation probabilities with a VDJ recombination model fitted to out-of-frame rearrangements, and checked the results against IGoR. Hypergeometric tests were used in a later analysis to score TCR-TCR, TCR-HLA and TCR-CMV co-occurrence, with a repertoire-size bias correction applied to the TCR pairs. In a later analysis, false discovery rates were estimated by permuting HLA or CMV assignments 20 times. A later analysis grouped co-occurring TCRs with DBSCAN, adding TCRdist sequence similarity when clustering within HLA-allele-positive subsets. Repertoires with fewer than 30,000 or more than 120,000 public chains, plus five repertoires with anomalous nucleotide sharing, were excluded from co-occurrence clustering. The table was pulled from immuneACCESS by TCRdb, which kept in-frame rearrangements only. Such tables lose some clones; where checked, under half of the loss comes from unresolved V genes, and the rest has no known cause. V, J and clone size are those of that table, while D and trimming were read from the DNA. A total of under 150,000 clones appear in this sample, approximately 77% of them only once. The ten largest clones represent over 0.9% of the sample.

The cohort comprised around 700 healthy bone marrow donors. At the time of sampling, every cohort member was nominally healthy, though immune exposures that went unrecorded were likely present. The donor was CMV seronegative and was included in the group of under 450 seronegative cohort members. Every donor gave a peripheral blood sample, and the peripheral blood mononuclear cells from that sample were used for TCR beta sequencing. The Qiagen DNeasy Blood Extraction Kit was used to extract genomic DNA from the blood cell samples. V was cut back by 0 bases and J by 9 bases, leaving a gap of 24 bases between them. From the cysteine up to the phenylalanine, the CDR3 has a length of 18 residues. The only DNA kept is the CDR3, 54 bases in frame from the first base. CDR1 MGHRA and CDR2 YSYEKL were looked up in the germline V gene.

The specimen was PBMCs. The chain was built from TRBV4-1 and TRBJ2-1, with the D gene uncertain. The clonotype comes from a woman in her sixties or seventies in good health and CMV-seronegative. The CDR3: CASSQDQVDVFGVGEQFF. DNA sequence: TGCGCCAGCAGCCAAGATCAAGTTGATGTGTTTGGTGTCGGTGAGCAGTTCTTC.